Each of the 27 T cell receptor beta chains below was sequenced from the same sample in a study of blood T cell repertoires in COVID-19. Assay used: immunoSEQ multiplex PCR; TCRdb lists only in-frame clones, some missing. The sample holds about 150,000 clones, about 80% seen once. The sequencing sample was made of peripheral blood. The receptor source for this set is a woman between 55 and 75 years old with acute or convalescent COVID-19.

V is TRBV2 and J is TRBJ2-7; D call uncertain. Looked up from germline, CDR1 is SNHLY and CDR2 is FYNNEI. With 6 bases removed from V and 6 bases from J, the gap between germline ends came to 9 bases. CDR3 size: 11 residues. The CDR3 here is CASSPLVEQYF. The CDR3 DNA follows: TGTGCCAGCAGCCCACTTGTCGAGCAGTACTTC. The variable domain in full, with the rest retrieved from reference TRBV2 and TRBJ2-7, is EPEVTQTPSHQVTQMGQEVILRCVPISNHLYFYWYRQILGQKVEFLVSFYNNEISEKSEIFDDQFSVERPDGSNFTLKIRSTKLEDSAMYFCASSPLVEQYFGPGTRLTVT.

The chain uses TRBV7-6 and TRBJ2-1; perhaps TRBD1 as D (6 bases). The CDR3 sequence is 13 residues long. Germline lookup yields CDR1 SGHVS and CDR2 FNYEAQ. The germline V and J ends were trimmed by 1 base and 12 bases, with 13 bases remaining between them. The CDR3 nucleotides are TGTGCCAGCAGCTTAGGGGACACCAAATTGCAGTTCTTC. This translates into CASSLGDTKLQFF.

The J gene is TRBJ1-3, the V gene TRBV9, with D perhaps matching TRBD1 (5 bases). The CDR3 loop spans 17 amino acids. V was pared by 0 bases and J by 0 bases, with 13 bases between. Germline V gene lookup returns CDR1 SGDLS and CDR2 YYNGEE. CDR3 sequence (DNA): TGTGCCAGCAGCGTAGATGGGAGGGGCAGCTCTGGAAACACCATATATTTT. Encoded protein: CASSVDGRGSSGNTIYF.

CDR3 coding DNA: TGTGCCAGCAGCTTAGTTGCGTCAGGGGGTGAAAAACTGTTTTTT. Protein: CASSLVASGGEKLFF. The chain has TRBV7-9 and TRBJ1-4; 7 bases align to TRBD1. V lost 1 base, J lost 7 bases, and 6 bases stayed unmatched. The CDR3 loop spans 15 amino acids. Germline CDR1 SEHNR, CDR2 FQNEAQ (reference sequence). The full variable domain, rest sourced from reference TRBV7-9 and TRBJ1-4, is DTGVSQNPRHKITKRGQNVTFRCDPISEHNRLYWYRQTLGQGPEFLTYFQNEAQLEKSRLLSDRFSAERPKGSFSTLEIQRTEQGDSAMYLCASSLVASGGEKLFFGSGTQLSVL.

The count of this clone is one. This chain connects TRBV9 to TRBJ2-3; D remains unclear. The CDR3 contains 15 residues. The V gene's germline CDR1 is SGDLS and CDR2 YYNGEE. V lost 3 bases, J lost 4 bases, and 15 bases lay in between. CDR3 coding DNA: TGTGCCAGCAGCGGTGGCGGCGTTTCGGCAGATACGCAGTATTTT. Protein product: CASSGGGVSADTQYF.

This rearrangement joins TRBV6-6 to TRBJ1-6; D may be TRBD1 (6 bases). The CDR3 runs 16 residues. V was shortened by 7 bases and J by 1 base, with 14 bases between the two germline ends. Germline assignment: CDR1 MNHNY and CDR2 SVGAGI (reference sequence). CDR3 amino acids: CASTLGGGSYNSPLHF. The CDR3 DNA is TGTGCCAGCACCCTAGGGGGGGGATCCTATAATTCACCCCTCCACTTT.

The rearrangement links TRBV10-1 to TRBJ2-3; 7 nucleotides line up with TRBD1. The length of the CDR3 is 16 residues. The J segment lost 1 base and the V segment lost 3 bases, leaving 7 bases of the junction unmatched. CDR1 and CDR2 (germline): WNHNN, SYGVQD (reference sequence). In nucleotides, the CDR3 is TGCGCCAGCAGTGACTCCCCAGGGGGAGGCACAGATACGCAGTATTTT. It is translated as CASSDSPGGGTDTQYF.

This chain connects TRBV30 to TRBJ1-3; D is unresolved. Germline-derived CDR1 and CDR2 are GTSNPN and SVGIG (reference sequence). The CDR3 is 14 amino acids. Trimming stripped 2 bases from V and 0 bases from J, with 8 bases between. The CDR3 DNA follows: TGTGCCTGGAGTCCGACAAACTCTGGAAACACCATATATTTT. The encoded protein is CAWSPTNSGNTIYF. Looking up the rest from reference TRBV30 and TRBJ1-3 gives the full variable domain: SQTIHQWPATLVQPVGSPLSLECTVEGTSNPNLYWYRQAAGRGLQLLFYSVGIGQISSEVPQNLSASRPQDRQFILSSKKLLLSDSGFYLCAWSPTNSGNTIYFGEGSWLTVV.

The V gene is TRBV29-1, the J gene TRBJ2-5, with D possibly being TRBD1 (6 bases). This CDR3 is 13 amino acids long. Germline assignment: CDR1 SQVTM and CDR2 ANQGSEA. Between the trimmed V and J ends, which lost 6 bases and 4 bases, there was a span of 15 bases. DNA for the CDR3: TGCAGCGTAGACACACAGGGTCCAGAGACCCAGTACTTC. It codes for CSVDTQGPETQYF. The variable domain in full, completed from reference TRBV29-1 and TRBJ2-5, reads SAVISQKPSRDICQRGTSLTIQCQVDSQVTMMFWYRQQPGQSLTLIATANQGSEATYESGFVIDKFPISRPNLTFSTLTVSNMSPEDSSIYLCSVDTQGPETQYFGPGTRLLVL.

The chain employs TRBV11-2 and TRBJ2-5, with D unclear. V lost 5 bases to trimming and J lost 2 bases, with 6 bases between them. Germline CDR1 reads SGHAT; CDR2 reads FQNNGV. The CDR3 totals 12 residues. The DNA for the CDR3 is TGTGCCAGCAGCCCCCAACAAGAGACCCAGTACTTC. Its translation is CASSPQQETQYF.

The chain has TRBV19 and TRBJ2-7, with TRBD1 identical over 12 bases. Germline V gene sequence: CDR1 LNHDA, CDR2 SQIVND (reference sequence). V lost 3 bases to trimming and J lost 5 bases; unmatched junction nucleotides: 5. The CDR3 totals 15 residues. CDR3 DNA: TGTGCCAGTAGTATCCCGGGACAGGGGGCCAACGAGCAGTACTTC. Translated: CASSIPGQGANEQYF. The full variable domain, with the rest looked up from reference TRBV19 and TRBJ2-7, is DGGITQSPKYLFRKEGQNVTLSCEQNLNHDAMYWYRQDPGQGLRLIYYSQIVNDFQKGDIAEGYSVSREKKESFPLTVTSAQKNPTAFYLCASSIPGQGANEQYFGPGTRLTVT.

The rearrangement uses TRBV9 and TRBJ2-1; the D is unclear. Trimming shortened V by 3 bases and J by 4 bases, and 14 bases separated the two germline ends. The CDR3 has 15 amino acids. Per the germline V gene, CDR1 is SGDLS and CDR2 is YYNGEE. DNA for the CDR3: TGTGCCAGCAGCGGTGCTAGAGACCCTTACAATGAGCAGTTCTTC. This encodes CASSGARDPYNEQFF. Filled out from reference TRBV9 and TRBJ2-1, the complete variable domain reads DSGVTQTPKHLITATGQRVTLRCSPRSGDLSVYWYQQSLDQGLQFLIQYYNGEERAKGNILERFSAQQFPDLHSELNLSSLELGDSALYFCASSGARDPYNEQFFGPGTRLTVL.

The CDR3 bases are TGTGCCAGCAGCCAAGGGGTGGGGCAGACCCAGTACTTC. This sequence encodes CASSQGVGQTQYF. The chain is built from TRBV3-1 (or the pseudogene TRBV3-2) and TRBJ2-5, with D possibly matching TRBD1 (5 bases). CDR3 length: 13 residues. Germline V gene sequence: CDR1 LGHDT, CDR2 YNNKEL (reference sequence). Trimming took off 1 base at V and 6 bases at J, with 9 bases between the two ends.

The chain combines TRBV6-5 with TRBJ1-5, with 10 positions matching TRBD1. V was pared by 2 bases and J by 7 bases, with 5 bases of the junction left unmatched. Germline V gene data show CDR1 as MNHEY and CDR2 as SVGAGI. This CDR3 region has 15 residues. In nucleotides, the CDR3 is TGTGCCAGCAGTTACGCGGGACAGGGGCACCAGCCCCAGCATTTT. This gives the protein CASSYAGQGHQPQHF.

The chain combines TRBV18 with TRBJ2-5; D possibly corresponds to TRBD1 (6 bases). Judging by the DNA end, TRBJ2-7 fits better; the J call may be wrong. The CDR3 contains 14 residues. CDR1 and CDR2 from the germline V gene are KGHSH and LQKENI. CDR3 protein: CASSPRGRGHEQYF. The DNA of the CDR3 is TGTGCCAGCTCACCACGTGGCAGGGGCCACGAGCAGTACTTC.

This clone has only a few counts. V is TRBV5-6 and J is TRBJ1-2; the match to TRBD1 covers 10 bases. CDR1 is SGHDT and CDR2 is YYEEEE in the germline V gene. The CDR3 sequence is 16 residues long. With 4 bases clipped from V and 8 bases from J, the junction kept 14 bases outside the gene matches. This CDR3 is CASSQGPGQGFHGYTF. DNA of the CDR3: TGTGCCAGCAGCCAGGGACCGGGACAGGGGTTTCACGGCTACACCTTC.

The CDR3 sequence is CASSQDRAGGRSGNTIYF. The CDR3 DNA is TGCGCCAGCAGCCAAGATCGGGCAGGGGGCCGCTCTGGAAACACCATATATTTT. The chain carries TRBV4-1 and TRBJ1-3; TRBD1 matches 8 bases. The CDR3 sequence is 18 residues long. The ends lost 0 bases at V and 0 bases at J; junction bases unmatched: 7. The germline V gene encodes CDR1 MGHRA and CDR2 YSYEKL.

CDR3 sequence (DNA): TGTGCCAGCAGTTCACATGGGACAGGGAACTATGGCTACACCTTC. It is translated as CASSSHGTGNYGYTF. V is TRBV28 and J is TRBJ1-2; 9 bases map to TRBD1. There are 15 residues in the CDR3. The V segment lost 4 bases and the J segment 2 bases; nucleotides outside the gene matches: 5. CDR1 and CDR2 from the germline V gene are MDHEN and SYDVKM.

The V and J genes are TRBV9 and TRBJ1-3, with a possible D match to TRBD1 (6 bases). Germline V gene sequence: CDR1 SGDLS, CDR2 YYNGEE. V was clipped by 4 bases and J by 0 bases, with 17 bases between them. The CDR3 extends over 17 amino acids. The CDR3 DNA is TGTGCCAGCAGCCCATCCCCCACCAGGGGCTCTGGAAACACCATATATTTT. Translated: CASSPSPTRGSGNTIYF.

The rearrangement uses TRBV6-6 and TRBJ1-1, with D possibly TRBD1 on 6 matching bases. Germline V gene lookup returns CDR1 MNHNY and CDR2 SVGAGI (reference sequence). The CDR3 has 14 amino acids. The germline V and J ends were trimmed by 7 bases and 2 bases, with 14 bases remaining between them. In nucleotides, the CDR3 is TGTGCCAGCACCCCCGGGACACGAAACACTGAAGCTTTCTTT. This encodes CASTPGTRNTEAFF.

The V gene is TRBV11-2, the J gene TRBJ1-2, with 8 bases matching TRBD1. CDR3 length: 14 residues. J lost 6 bases, V lost 2 bases, and 5 bases had no gene match. CDR1 is SGHAT, CDR2 FQNNGV, per germline. CDR3 DNA: TGTGCCAGCAGCTTAACACGGACAGGGAATGGCTACACCTTC. It encodes CASSLTRTGNGYTF.

This rearrangement joins TRBV5-1 to TRBJ1-1; unclear D gene. This CDR3 spans 14 amino acids. The V end was cut by 0 bases, the J end by 2 bases, with 8 bases between. CDR1 and CDR2 (germline): SGHRS, YFSETQ. CDR3 loop: CASSLDGRNTEAFF. Written as DNA, the CDR3 is TGCGCCAGCAGCTTGGACGGGAGAAACACTGAAGCTTTCTTT.

The chain links TRBV11-3 to TRBJ2-3; 8 bases line up with TRBD2. The germline V gene has CDR1 SGHNT and CDR2 YENEEA. The CDR3 runs 14 residues. With V trimmed by 5 bases and J by 1 base, 2 bases remained unmatched. The CDR3 reads CASSLSGGTDTQYF. The CDR3 region has the DNA TGTGCCAGCAGCCTTAGCGGGGGCACAGATACGCAGTATTTT.

V gene TRBV7-9 combines with J gene TRBJ1-4; 11 bases are a match to TRBD1. The CDR3 is made up of 17 amino acids. The germline CDR1 and CDR2 sequences are SEHNR and FQNEAQ (reference sequence). With V trimmed by 5 bases and J by 2 bases, 7 bases remained unmatched. CDR3 nucleotide sequence: TGTGCCAGCAGCCCCCGGGACAGGGGGATTACTAATGAAAAACTGTTTTTT. It specifies CASSPRDRGITNEKLFF.

This chain links TRBV7-9 with TRBJ1-1; unclear D gene. Germline values: CDR1 SEHNR, CDR2 FQNEAQ (reference sequence). This CDR3 is built from 14 residues. V was shortened by 5 bases and J by 4 bases, with 14 bases between the two germline ends. The DNA of the CDR3 is TGTGCCAGCAGCACCGGAAGGGAGGTCACTGAAGCTTTCTTT. Amino acids: CASSTGREVTEAFF.

The rearrangement links TRBV2 to TRBJ2-1; no definite D call. Germline CDR1 SNHLY, CDR2 FYNNEI. Trimming took off 5 bases at V and 7 bases at J, with 6 bases between the two ends. The CDR3 runs to 11 residues. The CDR3 coding sequence is TGTGCCAGCAGTCCCCGGAATGAGCAGTTCTTC. Its translation is CASSPRNEQFF.

V is TRBV9 and J is TRBJ2-5; D is possibly TRBD2 (6 bases). V lost 1 base, J lost 0 bases, and 13 bases lay in between. The CDR3 extends over 16 amino acids. Germline assignment: CDR1 SGDLS and CDR2 YYNGEE. CDR3 protein: CASSVFGGIYQETQYF. The CDR3 nucleotides are TGTGCCAGCAGCGTATTTGGGGGGATCTACCAAGAGACCCAGTACTTC. The variable domain in full, completed from reference TRBV9 and TRBJ2-5, reads DSGVTQTPKHLITATGQRVTLRCSPRSGDLSVYWYQQSLDQGLQFLIQYYNGEERAKGNILERFSAQQFPDLHSELNLSSLELGDSALYFCASSVFGGIYQETQYFGPGTRLLVL.